Following are 8 T cell receptor beta chains from one sample sequenced in a study of blood T cell repertoires in COVID-19. Repertoires were generated with immunoSEQ multiplex PCR, while TCRdb's copy carries only in-frame clones and drops some. The sample holds about 220,000 clones; 86% are singletons and the top ten take roughly 10%. Source material: peripheral blood. These TCRs come from a woman in her forties or fifties with COVID-19, enrolled during active disease.

The rearrangement uses TRBV5-6 and TRBJ2-1; D not certain. V lost 5 bases and J 6 bases, leaving 6 bases between the germline ends. CDR1 is SGHDT, CDR2 YYEEEE, per germline. CDR3 length: 11 amino acids. For the CDR3, the DNA is TGTGCCAGCAGAGTCGGCAATGAGCAGTTCTTC. Residues: CASRVGNEQFF.

This rearrangement joins TRBV28 to TRBJ1-1; perhaps TRBD1 as D (5 bases). Trimming shortened V by 3 bases and J by 0 bases, and 11 bases separated the two germline ends. From germline, CDR1 is MDHEN and CDR2 SYDVKM. The CDR3 consists of 15 residues. The CDR3, as DNA: TGTGCCAGCAGTTTCGTCGCCAGGGTGAACACTGAAGCTTTCTTT. It yields the protein CASSFVARVNTEAFF.

This chain connects TRBV5-6 to TRBJ2-5, with a tentative D call TRBD2 (5 bases). Germline V gene data show CDR1 as SGHDT and CDR2 as YYEEEE. With 2 bases removed from V and 0 bases from J, the gap between germline ends came to 11 bases. This CDR3 is built from 15 residues. CDR3 residues: CASSLKADYQETQYF. CDR3 sequence (DNA): TGTGCCAGCAGCTTAAAAGCGGACTACCAAGAGACCCAGTACTTC.

The chain carries TRBV4-1 and TRBJ2-7; D call uncertain. V lost 4 bases, J lost 5 bases, and 6 bases lay in between. The germline V gene encodes CDR1 MGHRA and CDR2 YSYEKL. This CDR3 is built from 11 residues. The CDR3 reads CASSPPDEQYV. The CDR3 DNA is TGCGCCAGCAGCCCCCCGGACGAGCAGTACGTC.

The chain uses TRBV19 and TRBJ1-4; 8 bases line up with TRBD1. The CDR3 runs 15 residues. Germline values: CDR1 LNHDA, CDR2 SQIVND (reference sequence). Trimming removed 7 bases from V and 7 bases from J; junction bases left unmatched: 11. The DNA of the CDR3 is TGTGCCAGTAACAACCAGGGGGCGTCAACTGAAAAACTGTTTTTT. Translated, it gives CASNNQGASTEKLFF.

This clone was seen only once. The chain has TRBV2 and TRBJ1-2, with 8 bases fitting TRBD1. The J segment lost 2 bases and the V segment lost 5 bases, leaving 16 bases of the junction unmatched. Germline V CDR1 and CDR2: SNHLY, FYNNEI. CDR3 length: 18 amino acids. This CDR3 is CASSHGTGWSYKNYGYTF. CDR3 DNA sequence: TGTGCCAGCAGTCACGGGACAGGATGGTCCTACAAGAACTATGGCTACACCTTC.

This rearrangement joins TRBV9 to TRBJ2-3; D call uncertain. The CDR3 is made up of 11 amino acids. The germline V gene has CDR1 SGDLS and CDR2 YYNGEE. Deletions cut 0 bases from V and 8 bases from J, with 4 bases between. The CDR3 coding sequence is TGTGCCAGCAGCGTAGGGAGTACGCAGTATTTT. Translated, it gives CASSVGSTQYF.

The chain recombines TRBV5-1 with TRBJ2-6; 8 positions agree with TRBD1. V lost 4 bases, J lost 4 bases, and 4 bases stayed unmatched. The CDR3 runs 15 residues. In germline, CDR1 is SGHRS, CDR2 YFSETQ. CDR3 sequence: CASSPTGAGANVLTF. CDR3 bases: TGCGCCAGCAGCCCGACAGGGGCCGGGGCCAACGTCCTGACTTTC.